This entry describes one TCR beta chain. The antigen remains undetermined. These data are taken from a study of a mutant IDH1 vaccine in newly diagnosed glioma. Study context: Patients came in for eight vaccinations, in weeks 1, 3, 5, 7, 11, 15, 19 and 23. Patients had received radiotherapy, temozolomide, or both previously, most receiving both.

Findings of the study overall: It was approximately 93% of patients that developed vaccine-induced immune responses. Seemingly, pseudoprogression had no relation to changes in the top peripheral T cell clonotypes.

Time point defined: week 23, last vaccination. Vaccination comprised doses that each held 300 ug of mutant IDH1 20-mer peptide, plus topical imiquimod. Repertoires were generated with immunoSEQ multiplex PCR, while TCRdb's copy carries only in-frame clones and drops some. Of about 43,000 clones in the sample, around 84% were seen once. Germline V CDR1 and CDR2: LNHDA, SQIVND (reference sequence). CDR3 length: 12 residues. Trimming removed 4 bases at V and 0 bases at J, with 4 bases between. This chain connects TRBV19 to TRBJ2-7; D ambiguous. The sample consisted of PBMCs, taken from a glioma patient whose treatment included an IDH1 peptide vaccine. This clonotype was sampled from a woman between 18 and 29 years old with glioma. Some clones in this sample may be carry-over from other donors' samples. CDR3 amino acids: CASSRGSYEQYF. The CDR3 DNA follows: TGTGCCAGTAGTAGGGGCTCCTACGAGCAGTACTTC.